These 18 T cell receptor beta chains originate from one sample sequenced in a study of regulatory dendritic cells for organ transplantation. These TCRs' antigens remain unknown. CFSE-labeled sorted T cells met regulatory or mature dendritic cells for 5 days. The method was immunoSEQ multiplex PCR; TCRdb's version includes in-frame clones alone and lacks a portion of them. The sample records approximately 9,300 clones, approximately 84% being singletons. The specimen was memory CD4+ T cells from blood cultured with dendritic cells. Regarding subset: CD45RO+ memory T cells. These receptors came from a human donor in good health.

This rearrangement joins TRBV29-1 to TRBJ1-2; D ambiguous. The CDR3 totals 11 residues. Germline V gene data show CDR1 as SQVTM and CDR2 as ANQGSEA. Trimming removed 3 bases at V and 4 bases at J, with 6 bases between. CDR3 in amino acids: CSVDSVYGYTF. CDR3 bases: TGCAGCGTTGATTCCGTCTATGGCTACACCTTC. The variable domain in full, completed from reference TRBV29-1 and TRBJ1-2, reads SAVISQKPSRDICQRGTSLTIQCQVDSQVTMMFWYRQQPGQSLTLIATANQGSEATYESGFVIDKFPISRPNLTFSTLTVSNMSPEDSSIYLCSVDSVYGYTFGSGTRLTVV.

The rearrangement joins TRBV7-3 to TRBJ2-3; D not resolved. CDR1 and CDR2 (germline): SGHTA, FQGTGA. Trimming removed 2 bases at V and 6 bases at J, with 12 bases between. The CDR3 contains 14 residues. CDR3 residues: CASSLLSSSDTQYF. In nucleotides, the CDR3 is TGTGCCAGCAGCTTATTATCCTCCTCTGATACGCAGTATTTT.

This chain connects TRBV7-9 to TRBJ2-5; either TRBD1 or TRBD2 may fit D (5 bases each). V shed 6 bases and J shed 2 bases, with 10 bases lying between them. CDR1 is SEHNR and CDR2 is FQNEAQ in the germline V gene (reference sequence). This CDR3 comprises 13 residues. DNA of the CDR3: TGTGCCAGCAGACCGGGACCACAAGAGACCCAGTACTTC. Residues: CASRPGPQETQYF.

The chain uses TRBV10-1 and TRBJ2-3, with 7 positions matching TRBD2. The CDR3 runs to 15 residues. Germline values: CDR1 WNHNN, CDR2 SYGVQD (reference sequence). Losses at the gene ends were 4 bases for V and 4 bases for J; bases not matched to a gene: 8. For the CDR3, the DNA is TGCGCCAGCAGTGCCGGCGGGAGCGGGGCAGATACGCAGTATTTT. Its protein is CASSAGGSGADTQYF.

The V call is TRBV10-2, the J call TRBJ2-7, with D perhaps TRBD1 (6 bases). Trimming left V 6 bases short and J 0 bases short, with 12 bases between. Germline V CDR1 and CDR2: WSHSY, SAAADI. This CDR3 region has 14 residues. This chain's CDR3 is CASRVTGASYEQYF. The CDR3 DNA follows: TGCGCCAGCAGGGTGACAGGAGCCTCCTACGAGCAGTACTTC.

The chain has TRBV4-2 and TRBJ2-1; 11 bases map to TRBD1. The germline V gene has CDR1 LGHNA and CDR2 YNFKEQ. The trim removed 2 bases at V and 3 bases at J, leaving 6 bases unmatched. CDR3 length equals 17 residues. For the CDR3, the DNA is TGTGCCAGCAGCCAAACTCCCGGGACAGGGGGCTACAATGAGCAGTTCTTC. Its translation: CASSQTPGTGGYNEQFF.

This rearrangement joins TRBV4-2 to TRBJ2-3, with 11 bases matching TRBD2. The trim removed 0 bases at V and 2 bases at J, leaving 1 base unmatched. The CDR3 is 16 amino acids. CDR1 and CDR2 from the germline V gene are LGHNA and YNFKEQ. CDR3 protein: CASSQEGLAATDTQYF. CDR3 DNA sequence: TGTGCCAGCAGCCAAGAGGGACTAGCGGCCACAGATACGCAGTATTTT.

V and J are TRBV30 and TRBJ2-2; D is possibly TRBD1 (6 bases). Germline V gene lookup returns CDR1 GTSNPN and CDR2 SVGIG (reference sequence). V was cut by 3 bases and J by 1 base, with 12 bases left in between. There are 15 residues in the CDR3. The CDR3 protein is CAWRGQSLNTGELFF. In nucleotides, the CDR3 is TGTGCCTGGAGAGGACAGAGCTTGAACACCGGGGAGCTGTTTTTT.

This chain connects TRBV10-3 to TRBJ2-3, with D maybe TRBD2 (6 bases). Trimming took 8 bases from V and 0 from J, leaving 9 bases between them. The germline V gene has CDR1 ENHRY and CDR2 SYGVKD. This CDR3 region has 13 residues. The CDR3 is CAIQRVSTDTQYF. The CDR3 DNA reads as TGTGCCATCCAGCGGGTCAGCACAGATACGCAGTATTTT.

This clone came up once. V usage is TRBV7-2 and J usage is TRBJ1-4; D unresolved. Germline V gives CDR1 SGHTA, CDR2 FQGNSA. This CDR3 contains 16 residues. Trimming removed 5 bases at V and 6 bases at J, with 19 bases between. CDR3 residues: CASSPRRRGLDEKLFF. The CDR3 nucleotides read TGTGCCAGCAGCCCTCGGAGGCGGGGATTAGATGAAAAACTGTTTTTT.

V usage is TRBV19 and J usage is TRBJ2-3, with D unresolved. CDR3 length: 15 residues. Trimming removed 0 bases at V and 0 bases at J, with 7 bases between. Germline CDR1 reads LNHDA; CDR2 reads SQIVND (reference sequence). In DNA, the CDR3 is TGTGCCAGTAGTATAGACGTGAGGAGCACAGATACGCAGTATTTT. This translates into CASSIDVRSTDTQYF.

The CDR3 sequence is CASSLQGAFGAGNTIYF. CDR3 sequence (DNA): TGTGCCAGCAGCTTGCAGGGGGCTTTCGGTGCTGGAAACACCATATATTTT. This chain joins TRBV13 and TRBJ1-3; TRBD1 agrees at 8 bases. With V trimmed by 3 bases and J by 2 bases, 9 bases remained unmatched. The CDR3 consists of 17 residues. CDR1 and CDR2 (germline): PRHDT, FYEKMQ (reference sequence).

The gene calls are TRBV4-1 and TRBJ1-2; D call uncertain. CDR3 length equals 14 residues. V lost 4 bases to trimming and J lost 1 base, with 10 bases between them. Germline CDR1 and CDR2: MGHRA and YSYEKL. The CDR3, as DNA: TGCGCCAGCAGCCCCCCCGGAAATAACTATGGCTACACCTTC. This encodes CASSPPGNNYGYTF.

In its sample, this clone was seen once. The chain combines TRBV27 with TRBJ1-2; D is ambiguous. The CDR3 spans 13 residues. CDR1 MNHEY and CDR2 SMNVEV come from the germline V gene (reference sequence). V dropped 3 bases and J dropped 5 bases, with 10 bases sitting between them. DNA for the CDR3: TGTGCCAGCAGTTTTAGGGTCGGGTATGGCTACACCTTC. Its translation: CASSFRVGYGYTF.

The chain combines TRBV7-6 with TRBJ2-5; perhaps D is TRBD1 or TRBD2 (6 bases each). The DNA matches TRBJ2-7 better at its end, which makes the J call doubtful. Germline loops: CDR1 SGHVS, CDR2 FNYEAQ. The CDR3 contains 15 residues. CDR3 bases: TGTGCCAGCAGCTTAGGGGGGGCTCGCTCCTACGAGCAGTACTTC. Protein sequence: CASSLGGARSYEQYF.

The chain couples TRBV2 to TRBJ2-7; TRBD2 agrees at 10 bases. The CDR3 spans 17 residues. Germline CDR1 is SNHLY and CDR2 is FYNNEI. The V gene end was trimmed by 7 bases and the J gene end by 4 bases; junction bases not matched to a gene: 16. Here the CDR3 DNA reads TGTGCCAGCACCGGGACTAGCGCCCATCCGTTTCGGTACGAGCAGTACTTC. Translation gives CASTGTSAHPFRYEQYF.

CDR3 coding DNA: TGTGCCAGCAGCTTTGGGACATCGGAACGGTACTTC. Residues: CASSFGTSERYF. The chain couples TRBV5-4 to TRBJ2-7, with D perhaps TRBD1 (6 bases). Trimming took 2 bases from V and 12 from J, leaving 15 bases between them. Germline V lookup: CDR1 SGHNT, CDR2 YYREEE (reference sequence). The CDR3 length is 12 residues.

V usage is TRBV19 and J usage is TRBJ2-1, with 11 bases fitting TRBD1. The V gene end was trimmed by 8 bases and the J gene end by 6 bases; junction bases not matched to a gene: 0. CDR1 is LNHDA and CDR2 is SQIVND in the germline V gene (reference sequence). The CDR3 covers 12 residues. CDR3 sequence (DNA): TGTGCCAGTGGGACAGGGGGCAATGAGCAGTTCTTC. Protein sequence: CASGTGGNEQFF.